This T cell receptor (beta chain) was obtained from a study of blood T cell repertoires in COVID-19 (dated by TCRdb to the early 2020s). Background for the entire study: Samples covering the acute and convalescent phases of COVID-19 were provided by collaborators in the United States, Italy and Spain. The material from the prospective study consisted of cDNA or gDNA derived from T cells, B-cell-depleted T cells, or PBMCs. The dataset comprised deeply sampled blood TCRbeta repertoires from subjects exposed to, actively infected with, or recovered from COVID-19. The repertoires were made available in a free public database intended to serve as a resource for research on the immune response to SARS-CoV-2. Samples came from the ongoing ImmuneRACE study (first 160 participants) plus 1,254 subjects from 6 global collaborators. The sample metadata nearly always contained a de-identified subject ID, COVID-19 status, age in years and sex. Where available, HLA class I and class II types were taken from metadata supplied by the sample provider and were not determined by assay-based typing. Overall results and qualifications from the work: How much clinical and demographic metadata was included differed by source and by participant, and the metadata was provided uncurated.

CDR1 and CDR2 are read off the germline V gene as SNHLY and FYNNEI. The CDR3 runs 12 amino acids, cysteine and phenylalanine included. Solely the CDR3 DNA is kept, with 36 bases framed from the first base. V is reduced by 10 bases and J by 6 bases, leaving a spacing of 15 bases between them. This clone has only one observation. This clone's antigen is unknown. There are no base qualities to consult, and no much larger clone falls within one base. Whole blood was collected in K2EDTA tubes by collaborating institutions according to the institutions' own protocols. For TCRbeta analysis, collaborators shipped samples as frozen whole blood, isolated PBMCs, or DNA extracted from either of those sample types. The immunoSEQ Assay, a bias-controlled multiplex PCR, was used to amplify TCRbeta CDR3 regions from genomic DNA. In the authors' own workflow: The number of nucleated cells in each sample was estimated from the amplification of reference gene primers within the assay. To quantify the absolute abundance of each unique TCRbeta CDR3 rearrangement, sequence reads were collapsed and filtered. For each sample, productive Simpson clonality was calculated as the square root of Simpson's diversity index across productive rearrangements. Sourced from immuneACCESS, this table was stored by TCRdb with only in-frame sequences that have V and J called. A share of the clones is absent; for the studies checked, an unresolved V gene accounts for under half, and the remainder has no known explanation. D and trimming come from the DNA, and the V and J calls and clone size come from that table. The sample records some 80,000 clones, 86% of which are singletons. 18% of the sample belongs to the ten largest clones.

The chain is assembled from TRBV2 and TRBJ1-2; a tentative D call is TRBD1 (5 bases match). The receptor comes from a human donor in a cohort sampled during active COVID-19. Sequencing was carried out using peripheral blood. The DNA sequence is TGTGCCACAGCAGAACAGGCAGATGGCTACACCTTC. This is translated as CATAEQADGYTF.